The clone carrying this TCR beta chain was seen a handful of times. These data come from a study of human T cells and chemical hapten exposure. Study background: Across its approximately 25 weeks, the study gave patients weekly diphenylcyclopropenone doses to the scalp.

The library labeled individual cDNA molecules by adding unique molecular identifiers to them. Original analysis: With a range of about 23,224 to 700,000, the median per sample was about 87,000 TCRs. Each CDR3 protein gets one entry after TCRdb re-called the RACE reads with MiXCR. The V and J calls follow TCRdb's processing rather than the paper's. The sample consists of tens of thousands of distinct CDR3 sequences, more than 9% of them appearing once. Time point specified: patch test 2, 6 weeks after DPC sensitization. Treatment described: therapeutic diphenylcyclopropenone sensitization with weekly scalp DPC. Source: whole blood, taken in connection with sensitization to the hapten diphenylcyclopropenone (DPC). The clonotype was recovered from a woman between 50 and 59 years old with alopecia areata. Some clones in this sample may be carry-over from other donors' samples.

The CDR3 coding sequence is TGCGCCAGCAGCACGGGGACAGGGGAAGAGGAAGAGCAGTACTTC. As protein: CASSTGTGEEEEQYF. This chain joins TRBV5-1 and TRBJ2-7; 10 bases are a match to TRBD1. V lost 4 bases and J lost 7; bases outside the gene matches: 11. Germline V CDR1 and CDR2: SGHRS, YFSETQ. The CDR3 totals 15 residues.